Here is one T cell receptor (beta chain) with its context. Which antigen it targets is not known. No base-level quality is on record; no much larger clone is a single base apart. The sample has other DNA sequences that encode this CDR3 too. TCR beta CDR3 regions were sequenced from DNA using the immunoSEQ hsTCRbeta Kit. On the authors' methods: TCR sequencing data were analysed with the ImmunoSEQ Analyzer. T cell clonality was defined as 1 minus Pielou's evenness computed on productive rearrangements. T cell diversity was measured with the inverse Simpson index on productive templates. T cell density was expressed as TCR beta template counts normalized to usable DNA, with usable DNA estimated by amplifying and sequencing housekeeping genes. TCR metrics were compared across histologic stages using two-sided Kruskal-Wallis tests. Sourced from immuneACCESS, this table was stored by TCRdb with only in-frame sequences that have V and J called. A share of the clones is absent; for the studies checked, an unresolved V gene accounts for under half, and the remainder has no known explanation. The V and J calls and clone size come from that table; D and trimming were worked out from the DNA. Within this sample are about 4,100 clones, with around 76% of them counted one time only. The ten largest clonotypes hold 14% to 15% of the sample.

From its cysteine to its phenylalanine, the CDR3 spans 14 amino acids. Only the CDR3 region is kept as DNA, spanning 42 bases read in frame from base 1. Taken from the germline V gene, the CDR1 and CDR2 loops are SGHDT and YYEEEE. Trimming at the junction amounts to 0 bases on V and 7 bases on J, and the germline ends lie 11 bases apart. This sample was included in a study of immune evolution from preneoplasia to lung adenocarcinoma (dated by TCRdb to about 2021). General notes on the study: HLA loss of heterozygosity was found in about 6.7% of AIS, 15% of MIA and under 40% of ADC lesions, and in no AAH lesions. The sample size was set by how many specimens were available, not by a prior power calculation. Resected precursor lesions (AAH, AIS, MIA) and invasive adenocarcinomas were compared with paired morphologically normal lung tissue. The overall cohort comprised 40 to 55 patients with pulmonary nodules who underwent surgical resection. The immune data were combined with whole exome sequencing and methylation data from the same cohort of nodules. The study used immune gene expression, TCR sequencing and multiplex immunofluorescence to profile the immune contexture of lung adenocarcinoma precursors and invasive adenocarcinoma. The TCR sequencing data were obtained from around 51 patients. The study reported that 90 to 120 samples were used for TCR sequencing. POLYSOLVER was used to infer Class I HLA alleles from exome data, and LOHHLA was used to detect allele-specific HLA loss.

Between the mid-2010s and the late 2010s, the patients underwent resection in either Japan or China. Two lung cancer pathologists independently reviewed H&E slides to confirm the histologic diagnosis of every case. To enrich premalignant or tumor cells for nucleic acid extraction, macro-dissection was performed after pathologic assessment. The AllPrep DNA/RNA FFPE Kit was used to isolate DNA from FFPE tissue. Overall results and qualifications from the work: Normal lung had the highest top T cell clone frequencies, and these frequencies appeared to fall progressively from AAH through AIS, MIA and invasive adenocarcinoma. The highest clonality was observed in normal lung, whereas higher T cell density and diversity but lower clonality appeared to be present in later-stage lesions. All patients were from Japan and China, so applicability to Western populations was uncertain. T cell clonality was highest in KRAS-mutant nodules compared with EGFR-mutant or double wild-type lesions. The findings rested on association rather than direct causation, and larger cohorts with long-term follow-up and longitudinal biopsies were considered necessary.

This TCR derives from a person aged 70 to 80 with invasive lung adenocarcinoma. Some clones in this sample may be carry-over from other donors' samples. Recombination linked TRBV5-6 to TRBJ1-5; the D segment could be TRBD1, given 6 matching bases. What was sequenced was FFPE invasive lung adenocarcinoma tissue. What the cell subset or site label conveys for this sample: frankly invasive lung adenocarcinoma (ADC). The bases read TGTGCCAGCAGCTTGGGTCCAGGGGAACAGCCCCAGCATTTT. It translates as CASSLGPGEQPQHF.